This entry concerns a single TCR beta chain. This CDR3 has 13 amino acids. Germline CDR1 reads SNHLY; CDR2 reads FYNNEI. Trimming took off 3 bases at V and 4 bases at J, with 9 bases between the two ends. This sample stems from a study of blood T cell repertoires in COVID-19. Study in general: The samples span acute and convalescent COVID-19 from the United States, Italy and Spain.

The method was immunoSEQ multiplex PCR; TCRdb's version includes in-frame clones alone and lacks a portion of them. The sample lists 380,000 or so clones, nearly 90% occurring once. Participants reported their clinical history, and cohort assignment relied on those reports. The V gene is TRBV2, the J gene TRBJ1-2, with D possibly TRBD1 on 5 matching bases. This receptor was taken from a middle-aged woman with acute COVID-19. The specimen sequenced was PBMCs or T cells enriched from blood (not recorded which). The CDR3 here is CASSEAGPYGYTF. CDR3 nucleotides: TGTGCCAGCAGTGAGGCGGGGCCCTATGGCTACACCTTC.